A selection of T cell receptor beta chains follows, all from one sample in a study of T cells in localized non-small cell lung cancer. Some clones are missing from TCRdb's copy, which holds only in-frame ones; the method was immunoSEQ multiplex PCR. The sample has about 41,000 clones, 75% to 85% seen once. This specimen was PBMCs, taken before any cancer treatment. All receptors derive from a man aged 35-75 years with stage II lung adenocarcinoma. CDR3s include the opening cysteine and the closing phenylalanine or tryptophan.

v_call: TRBV27
j_call: TRBJ2-3
cdr3_length: 17
cdr3_aa: CASSARGGATSTDTQYF

v_call: TRBV14
j_call: TRBJ1-1
cdr3_length: 15
cdr3_aa: CASSQEGTGHTEAFF

v_call: TRBV9
j_call: TRBJ2-1
cdr3_length: 15
cdr3_aa: CASSVGGAAYNEQFF

v_call: TRBV4-1
j_call: TRBJ2-3
cdr3_length: 16
cdr3_aa: CASSPVAGGITDTQYF

v_call: TRBV5-6
j_call: TRBJ2-3
cdr3_length: 11
cdr3_aa: CASSSSDTQYF

v_call: TRBV28
j_call: TRBJ2-5
cdr3_length: 16
cdr3_aa: CASSLYDTETQETQYF

v_call: TRBV2
j_call: TRBJ2-2
cdr3_length: 13
cdr3_aa: CASRWTETGELFF

v_call: TRBV11-2
j_call: TRBJ2-7
cdr3_length: 13
cdr3_aa: CASSLENFGEQYF

v_call: TRBV4-2
j_call: TRBJ2-3
cdr3_length: 14
cdr3_aa: CAVGAGGAPDTQYF

v_call: TRBV5-1
j_call: TRBJ2-1
cdr3_length: 14
cdr3_aa: CASSLMTDTDEQFF

v_call: TRBV5-1
j_call: TRBJ2-7
cdr3_length: 13
cdr3_aa: CASSLEQGYEQYF

v_call: TRBV7-7
j_call: TRBJ2-1
cdr3_length: 18
cdr3_aa: CASSLRDRGVFTYNEQFF

v_call: TRBV7-2
j_call: TRBJ1-5
cdr3_length: 13
cdr3_aa: CASSFSLIQPQHF

v_call: TRBV5-4
j_call: TRBJ1-5
cdr3_length: 13
cdr3_aa: CASSPGLNQPQHF

v_call: TRBV5-5
j_call: TRBJ1-2
cdr3_length: 14
cdr3_aa: CASSLGQAPYGYTF

v_call: TRBV9
j_call: TRBJ1-1
cdr3_length: 15
cdr3_aa: CASSVLQGANTEAFF

v_call: TRBV19
j_call: TRBJ1-5
cdr3_length: 16
cdr3_aa: CASRSPSGTGNQPQHF